Listed here is a single T cell receptor (beta chain). This CDR3 spans 16 amino acids. Germline CDR1 ENHRY, CDR2 SYGVKD. Trimming shortened V by 8 bases and J by 0 bases, and 17 bases separated the two germline ends. The sample belongs to a study of blood T cell repertoires in COVID-19. The table came from immunoSEQ multiplex PCR; TCRdb's copy has only in-frame clones and leaves some out. The data hold 150,000 to 200,000 clones, with around 83% observed a single time. The genes are TRBV10-3 and TRBJ1-3; no firm D call. This clonotype was sampled from a man younger than 35 with acute or convalescent COVID-19. Material: peripheral blood. CDR3 DNA sequence: TGTGCCATCTCCCCGGCGGGCAGCGTCTCTGGAAACACCATATATTTT. Its protein is CAISPAGSVSGNTIYF.